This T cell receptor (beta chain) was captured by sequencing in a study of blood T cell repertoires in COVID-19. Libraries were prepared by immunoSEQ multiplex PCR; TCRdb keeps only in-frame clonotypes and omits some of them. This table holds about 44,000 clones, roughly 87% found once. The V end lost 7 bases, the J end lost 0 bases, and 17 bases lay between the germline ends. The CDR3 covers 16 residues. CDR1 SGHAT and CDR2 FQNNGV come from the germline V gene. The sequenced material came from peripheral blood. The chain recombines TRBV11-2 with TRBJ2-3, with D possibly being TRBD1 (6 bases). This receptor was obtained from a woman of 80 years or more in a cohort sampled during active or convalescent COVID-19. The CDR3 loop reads CASTYLRDTSTDTQYF. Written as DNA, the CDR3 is TGTGCCAGCACCTACCTCCGGGACACCAGCACAGATACGCAGTATTTT.